Below, one T cell receptor beta chain is given with its context. This specimen belongs to a study of blood T cells in healthy people across ages. A J-beta primer mix and a sample-barcoded 5' primer were used in a second PCR of roughly 7 to 12 cycles. Each CDR3 protein gets one entry after TCRdb re-called the 5' RACE reads with MiXCR. The top ten hold about a quarter of the sample, which has about 900,000 distinct CDR3 sequences, around two thirds seen once. This TCR was sampled from a young man in good health. Sequencing was carried out using blood.

The CDR3 DNA reads as TGTGCCAGCAGTTGGACACCAGGTCAGCCCCAGCATTTT. Protein: CASSWTPGQPQHF. The chain employs TRBV12-3 or TRBV12-4 and TRBJ1-5, with D perhaps matching TRBD1 (5 bases). V was pared by 4 bases and J by 6 bases, with 10 bases between. This CDR3 region has 13 residues.